This T cell receptor (beta chain) was retrieved from a study of OX40 agonist ivuxolimab in advanced cancers. Profiled with immunoSEQ multiplex PCR; TCRdb holds only in-frame clones, not every one. This table holds 77,000 or so clones, 65% to 85% found once. Trimming removed 1 base from V and 10 bases from J, with 18 bases in between. Germline lookup yields CDR1 SGHRS and CDR2 YFSETQ. The CDR3 spans 16 residues. The J gene is TRBJ1-6, the V gene TRBV5-1; D possibly corresponds to TRBD1 (6 bases). The clonotype was recovered from an adult with an advanced solid tumor such as melanoma, head and neck, liver or kidney cancer. The sample here was CD4+ or CD8+ T cells sorted from blood, taken in a trial of the OX40 agonist ivuxolimab. CDR3 in amino acids: CASSLSVVDSISPLHF. CDR3 sequence (DNA): TGCGCCAGCAGCTTGAGTGTCGTGGACAGTATCTCACCCCTCCACTTT.